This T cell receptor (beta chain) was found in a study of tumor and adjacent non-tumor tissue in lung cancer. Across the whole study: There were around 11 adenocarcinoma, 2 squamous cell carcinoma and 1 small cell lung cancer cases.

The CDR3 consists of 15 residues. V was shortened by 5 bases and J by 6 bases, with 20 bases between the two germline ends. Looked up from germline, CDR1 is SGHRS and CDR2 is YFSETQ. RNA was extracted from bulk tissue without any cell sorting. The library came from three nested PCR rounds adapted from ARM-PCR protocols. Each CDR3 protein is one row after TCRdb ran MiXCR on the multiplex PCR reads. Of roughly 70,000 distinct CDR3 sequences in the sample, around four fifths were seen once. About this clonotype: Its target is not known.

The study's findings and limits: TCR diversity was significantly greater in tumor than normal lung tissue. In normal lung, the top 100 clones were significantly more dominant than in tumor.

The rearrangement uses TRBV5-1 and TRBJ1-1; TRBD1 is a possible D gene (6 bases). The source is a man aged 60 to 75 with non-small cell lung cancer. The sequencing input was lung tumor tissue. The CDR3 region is CASSLGDEGGAEAFF. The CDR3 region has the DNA TGCGCCAGCAGTTTAGGTGATGAGGGGGGTGCTGAAGCTTTCTTT.